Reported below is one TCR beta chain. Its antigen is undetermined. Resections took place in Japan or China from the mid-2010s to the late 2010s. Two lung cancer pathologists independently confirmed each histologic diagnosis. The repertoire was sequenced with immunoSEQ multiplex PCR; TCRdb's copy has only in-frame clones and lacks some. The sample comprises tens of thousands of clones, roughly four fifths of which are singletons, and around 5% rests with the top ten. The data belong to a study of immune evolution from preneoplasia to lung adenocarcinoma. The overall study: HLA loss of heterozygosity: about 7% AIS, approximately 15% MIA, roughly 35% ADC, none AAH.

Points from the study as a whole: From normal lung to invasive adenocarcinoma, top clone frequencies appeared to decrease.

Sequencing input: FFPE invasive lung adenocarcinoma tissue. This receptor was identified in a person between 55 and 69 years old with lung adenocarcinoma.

CDR3 bases: TGTGCCAGTAGTGTCACAGGGGGCGGGAATCAGCCCCAGCATTTT. Protein sequence: CASSVTGGGNQPQHF. The chain has TRBV19 and TRBJ1-5; 9 bases line up with TRBD1. The germline gives CDR1 LNHDA, CDR2 SQIVND (reference sequence). The ends lost 5 bases at V and 4 bases at J; junction bases unmatched: 6. This CDR3 region has 15 residues. The whole variable domain, remainder taken from reference TRBV19 and TRBJ1-5, is DGGITQSPKYLFRKEGQNVTLSCEQNLNHDAMYWYRQDPGQGLRLIYYSQIVNDFQKGDIAEGYSVSREKKESFPLTVTSAQKNPTAFYLCASSVTGGGNQPQHFGDGTRLSIL.